What follows is one TCR beta chain and its context. The data stem from a study of blood T cell repertoires in COVID-19. CDR1 and CDR2 (germline): LNHNV, YYDKDF (reference sequence). CDR3 length equals 14 residues. The V gene end was trimmed by 3 bases and the J gene end by 4 bases; junction bases not matched to a gene: 2. TCRdb's table, derived via immunoSEQ multiplex PCR, lists solely in-frame clones and lacks some. The sample carries about 300,000 clones, 70% to 90% recorded once. The rearrangement uses TRBV15 and TRBJ2-2; 7 bases fit TRBD1. This TCR was sampled from a woman aged 30 to 39 who had recovered from COVID-19. Sequencing was done on a sample of PBMCs or T cells enriched from blood (not recorded which). The CDR3 DNA follows: TGTGCCACCAGCAGGGGGACAGCCACCGGGGAGCTGTTTTTT. The encoded protein is CATSRGTATGELFF.